This T cell receptor beta chain was identified during a study of cytomegalovirus exposure and HLA in healthy donors. Study-wide points: Reportedly, a later analysis found an Asian-associated ancestry cluster had fewer N-insertions than the approximately 700-donor mean. Later analysis suggested links between common viral pathogens and several top significant clusters.

The CDR3 consists of 21 residues. Germline V gene lookup returns CDR1 SNHLY and CDR2 FYNNEI. The V gene end was trimmed by 4 bases and the J gene end by 2 bases; junction bases not matched to a gene: 16. As concerns this clone: The antigen is not known.

With 60 Vbeta and 13 Jbeta primers, the PCR was carried out. TCRdb keeps only in-frame clones here, not all; method: immunoSEQ multiplex PCR. There are roughly 100,000 clones in the sample; almost 80% occur only once, and roughly 5% lies in the top ten. The rearrangement links TRBV2 to TRBJ2-3; 15 bases map to TRBD2. Sequenced input: PBMCs. This TCR was recovered from a man aged 55 to 70 in good health and CMV-seropositive. CDR3 amino acids: CASSGDLGLAGGLFSTDTQYF. CDR3 bases: TGTGCCAGCAGTGGGGACCTGGGACTAGCGGGGGGCCTCTTTTCCACAGATACGCAGTATTTT.